This T cell receptor beta chain is from a study of CD8+ T cells in alopecia areata. Regarding the study as a whole: Among the 100 top clones, expanded CD8+ clones, like scalp clonality, were significantly decreased by tofacitinib.

In the case of this clone: The antigen is unknown. This CDR3 is also generated by other DNA sequences in the sample.

Following RNA extraction, reverse transcription yielded cDNA that acted as the sequencing template. Assay: immunoSEQ multiplex PCR; the TCRdb copy retains only in-frame clones and omits some. The sample shows about 200,000 clones, about 60% of them seen only once. The germline V gene encodes CDR1 DFQATT and CDR2 SNEGSKA (reference sequence). This CDR3 is built from 11 residues. V lost 0 bases and J lost 9, with 3 bases in between. As for treatment: oral pan-JAK inhibitor, 5-10 mg twice daily. The material was CD4+ T cells sorted from blood, obtained at week 4, from a patient treated with tofacitinib. The rearrangement joins TRBV20-1 to TRBJ2-6; D uncertain. This sequence was found in a human donor with alopecia areata. The CDR3 DNA follows: TGCAGTGCTAGAGACAACAACGTCCTGACTTTC. Protein: CSARDNNVLTF.